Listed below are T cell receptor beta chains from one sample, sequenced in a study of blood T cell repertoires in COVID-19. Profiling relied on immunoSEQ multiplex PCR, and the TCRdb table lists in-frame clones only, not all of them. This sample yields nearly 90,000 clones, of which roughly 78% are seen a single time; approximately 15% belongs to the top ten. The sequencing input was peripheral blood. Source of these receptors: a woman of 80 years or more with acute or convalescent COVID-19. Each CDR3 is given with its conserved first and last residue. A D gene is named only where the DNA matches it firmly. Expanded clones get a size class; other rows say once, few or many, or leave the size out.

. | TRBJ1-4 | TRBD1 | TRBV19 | TGTGCCACCTCGGCGACAGGGGGTAAGGAAAAACTGTTTTTT | CATSATGGKEKLFF
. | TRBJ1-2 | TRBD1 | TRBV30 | TGTGCCTGGAGCGGGACAGGGGCATGGCCCACCTTC | CAWSGTGAWPTF
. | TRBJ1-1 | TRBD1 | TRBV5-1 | TGCGCCAGCAGCCCGCAGGGGGCGACTGAAGCTTTCTTT | CASSPQGATEAFF
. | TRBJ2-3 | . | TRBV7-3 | TGTGCCAGCAGCACAGGGAACCGGGGCACAGATACGCAGTATTTT | CASSTGNRGTDTQYF
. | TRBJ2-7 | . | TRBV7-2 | TGTGCCAGCAGCTTAGGAGACTTCTACTCCTACGAGCAGTACTTC | CASSLGDFYSYEQYF
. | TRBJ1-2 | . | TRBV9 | TGTGCCAGCAGCGATCTGACAGGAACCTTGAGCTACACCTTC | CASSDLTGTLSYTF
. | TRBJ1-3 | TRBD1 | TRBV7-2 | TGTGCCAGCAGCTCCTCACAGGGGGCCACGGGAAACACCATATATTTT | CASSSSQGATGNTIYF
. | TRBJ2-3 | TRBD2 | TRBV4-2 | TGTGCCAGCAGCCAAATAGGGACTACCAGCACAGATACGCAGTATTTT | CASSQIGTTSTDTQYF
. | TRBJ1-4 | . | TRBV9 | TGTGCCAGCAGCGTATACGGAGGGGCTAATGAAAAACTGTTTTTT | CASSVYGGANEKLFF
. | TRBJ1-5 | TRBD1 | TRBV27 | TGTGCCAGCAGTTGGGACAGGGGTCAGCCCCAGCATTTT | CASSWDRGQPQHF
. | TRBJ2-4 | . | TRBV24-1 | TGTGCCACCAGTGACTCCAGCGTTAGCAGACAGTACTTC | CATSDSSVSRQYF
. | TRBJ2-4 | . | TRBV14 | TGTGCCAGCAGCCCGTCGCGGGGTTTCGCCAAAAACATTCAGTACTTC | CASSPSRGFAKNIQYF
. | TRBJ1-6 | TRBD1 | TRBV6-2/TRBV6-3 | TGTGCCAGCAGCCGCAGTACCGGGACAGACTCGAATTCACCCCTCCACTTT | CASSRSTGTDSNSPLHF
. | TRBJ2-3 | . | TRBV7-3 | TGTGCCAGCAGCCAAGGTCGGGGGGCATACACAGATACGCAGTATTTT | CASSQGRGAYTDTQYF
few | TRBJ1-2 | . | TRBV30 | TGTGCCTGGAGTGTATCAATTAGCTATGGCTACACCTTC | CAWSVSISYGYTF
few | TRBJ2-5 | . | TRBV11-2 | TGTGCCAGCAGCCCCCAACTCCACAGTGACCAAGAGACCCAGTACTTC | CASSPQLHSDQETQYF
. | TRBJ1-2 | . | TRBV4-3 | TGCGCCAGCAGCCATGGACGGGGGGTGGCTACCTCTAACTATGGCTACACCTTC | CASSHGRGVATSNYGYTF
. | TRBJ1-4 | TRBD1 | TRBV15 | TGTGCCACCAGCAGAGATAGGACAGGGGGTAATGAAAAACTGTTTTTT | CATSRDRTGGNEKLFF
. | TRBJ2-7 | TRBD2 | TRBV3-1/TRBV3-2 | TGTGCCACCTACGGGGGGTGGGACGAGCAGTACTTC | CATYGGWDEQYF
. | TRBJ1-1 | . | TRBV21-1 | TGTGCCAGCAGCAAACTGGTCAGGGATGAAGCTTTCTTT | CASSKLVRDEAFF
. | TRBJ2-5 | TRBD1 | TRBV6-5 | TGTGCCAGCAGTTCACAGGGGTACCAAGAGACCCAGTACTTC | CASSSQGYQETQYF
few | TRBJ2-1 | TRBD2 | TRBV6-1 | TGTGCCAGCAGTGAAGCGGGGCGCCGAGCGGGGGGTTTTTACAATGAGCAGTTCTTC | CASSEAGRRAGGFYNEQFF
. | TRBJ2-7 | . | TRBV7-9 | TGTGCCAGCAGCCTCACCGGGACTTCCTCCTACGAGCAGTACTTC | CASSLTGTSSYEQYF
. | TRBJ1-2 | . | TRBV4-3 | TGCGCCAGCAGCCAAGATGGGCGGACTGGAACCTATGGCTACACCTTC | CASSQDGRTGTYGYTF
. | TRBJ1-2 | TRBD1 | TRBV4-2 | TGTGCCAGCAGCCAGGGGACAGGGGGTTTTAACTATGGCTACACCTTC | CASSQGTGGFNYGYTF
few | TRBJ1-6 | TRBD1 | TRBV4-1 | TGCGCCAGCAGCCACGTGGACAGGATCAATTCACCCCTCCACTTT | CASSHVDRINSPLHF
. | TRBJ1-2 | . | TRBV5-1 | TGCGCCAGCAGCCCGGACGGAGGGTTAGTTTACTATGGCTACACCTTC | CASSPDGGLVYYGYTF
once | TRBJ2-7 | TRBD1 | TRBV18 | TGTGCCAGCTCATCCCGGGACAGGAGCTCCTACGAGCAGTACTTC | CASSSRDRSSYEQYF
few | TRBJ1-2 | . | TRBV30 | TGTGCCTGGGCCCACGGCTATGGCTACACCTTC | CAWAHGYGYTF
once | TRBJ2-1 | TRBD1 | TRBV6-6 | TGTGCCAGCAGTTACGTGACAGGGGGATACAATGAGCAGTTCTTC | CASSYVTGGYNEQFF
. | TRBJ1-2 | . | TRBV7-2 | TGTGCCAGCAGCTTGAGGGGGATGGAGTATGGCTACACCTTC | CASSLRGMEYGYTF
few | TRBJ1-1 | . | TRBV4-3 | TGCGCCAGCAGCCAAGGGTCCGGGGACTACATGAACACTGAAGCTTTCTTT | CASSQGSGDYMNTEAFF
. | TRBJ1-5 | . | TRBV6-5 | TGTGCCAGCAGTTATAGGGTAGGGGGTTTCAATCAGCCCCAGCATTTT | CASSYRVGGFNQPQHF
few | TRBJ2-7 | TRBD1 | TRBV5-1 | TGCGCCAGCAGTCCGGGACAGAGCAGGCACGAGCAGTACTTC | CASSPGQSRHEQYF
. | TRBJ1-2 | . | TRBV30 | TGTGCCTGGAGTTCTGACAGTAACTATGGCTACACCTTC | CAWSSDSNYGYTF
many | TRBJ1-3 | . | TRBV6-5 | TGTGCCAGCAGTTATGACTTGCGTGGAAACACCATATATTTT | CASSYDLRGNTIYF
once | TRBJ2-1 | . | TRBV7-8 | TGTGCCAGCAGCTTATCCCTAGCACCAGATGAGCAGTTCTTC | CASSLSLAPDEQFF
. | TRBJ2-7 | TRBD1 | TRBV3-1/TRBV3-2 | TGTGCCAGCAGCCAGGACAGGGACTCCTACGAGCAGTACTTC | CASSQDRDSYEQYF
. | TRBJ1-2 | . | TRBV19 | TGTGCCAGTAAGAGGACAGCAAACTATGGCTACACCTTC | CASKRTANYGYTF
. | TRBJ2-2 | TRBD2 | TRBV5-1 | TGCGCCAGCAGCCTAGCGGGGGCGAACACCGGGGAGCTGTTTTTT | CASSLAGANTGELFF
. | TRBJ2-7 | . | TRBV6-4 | TGTGCCCCGGTCAGGACAGTCCTTATTATTACCTACGAGCAGTACTTC | CAPVRTVLIITYEQYF
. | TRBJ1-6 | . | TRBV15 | TGTGCCACCAGCGGCCACAGGGACTCCTATAATTCACCCCTCCACTTT | CATSGHRDSYNSPLHF
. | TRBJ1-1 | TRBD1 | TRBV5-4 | TGTGCCAGCAGCTTCGGGACAGGGGAAATGGCTTTCTTT | CASSFGTGEMAFF
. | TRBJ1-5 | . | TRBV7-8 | TGTGCCAGCAGCTTAGTGACTTGGGGGCGGAAAAGCAATCAGCCCCAGCATTTT | CASSLVTWGRKSNQPQHF
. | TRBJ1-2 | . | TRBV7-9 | TGTGCCAGCAGCCCACCAACAGGGATCTACACCTTC | CASSPPTGIYTF
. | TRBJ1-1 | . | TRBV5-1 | TGCGCCAGCAGCCCGTTCCTCACAGGAGAAGGCACTGAAGCTTTCTTT | CASSPFLTGEGTEAFF
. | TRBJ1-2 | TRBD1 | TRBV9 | TGTGCCAGCAGCGTAGGACAGGGGGCGGCAAGCGGCTACACCTTC | CASSVGQGAASGYTF
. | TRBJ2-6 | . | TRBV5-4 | TGTGCCAGCAGCTCGCCAGGGGCCGGGGCCAACGTCCTGACTTTC | CASSSPGAGANVLTF